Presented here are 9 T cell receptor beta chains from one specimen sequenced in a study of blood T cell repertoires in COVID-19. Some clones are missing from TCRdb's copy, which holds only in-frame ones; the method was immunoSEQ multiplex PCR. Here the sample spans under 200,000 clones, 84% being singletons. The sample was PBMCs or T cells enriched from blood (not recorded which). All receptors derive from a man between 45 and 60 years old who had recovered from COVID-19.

The CDR3 DNA sequence: TGTGCCAGCAGCATCCGGGACACCCAAAACCCCTACGAGCAGTACTTC. It codes for CASSIRDTQNPYEQYF. The J gene is TRBJ2-7, the V gene TRBV9, with D possibly matching TRBD1 (6 bases). The germline V and J ends were trimmed by 4 bases and 2 bases, with 19 bases remaining between them. The germline CDR1 and CDR2 sequences are SGDLS and YYNGEE. CDR3 length: 16 amino acids. Looking up the rest from reference TRBV9 and TRBJ2-7 gives the full variable domain: DSGVTQTPKHLITATGQRVTLRCSPRSGDLSVYWYQQSLDQGLQFLIQYYNGEERAKGNILERFSAQQFPDLHSELNLSSLELGDSALYFCASSIRDTQNPYEQYFGPGTRLTVT.

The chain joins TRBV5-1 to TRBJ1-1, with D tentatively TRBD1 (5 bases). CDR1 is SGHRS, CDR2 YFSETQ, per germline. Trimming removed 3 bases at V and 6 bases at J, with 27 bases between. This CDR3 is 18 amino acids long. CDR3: CASSSIPQPGGGYAEAFF. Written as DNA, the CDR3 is TGCGCCAGCAGCTCAATTCCACAACCCGGGGGAGGGTATGCTGAAGCTTTCTTT. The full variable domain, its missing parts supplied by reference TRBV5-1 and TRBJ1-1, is KAGVTQTPRYLIKTRGQQVTLSCSPISGHRSVSWYQQTPGQGLQFLFEYFSETQRNKGNFPGRFSGRQFSNSRSEMNVSTLELGDSALYLCASSSIPQPGGGYAEAFFGQGTRLTVV.

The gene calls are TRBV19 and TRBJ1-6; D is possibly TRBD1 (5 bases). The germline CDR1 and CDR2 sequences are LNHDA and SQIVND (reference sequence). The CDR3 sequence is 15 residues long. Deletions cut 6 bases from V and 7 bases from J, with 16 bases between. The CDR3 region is CASRRGGVDNSPLHF. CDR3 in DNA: TGTGCCAGTAGACGGGGCGGGGTTGACAATTCACCCCTCCACTTT.

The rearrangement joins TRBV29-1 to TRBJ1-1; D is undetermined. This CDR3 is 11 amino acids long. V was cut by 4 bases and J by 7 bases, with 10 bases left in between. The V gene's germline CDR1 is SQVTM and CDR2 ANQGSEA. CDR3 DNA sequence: TGCAGCGTTGTTGATCCGGGTGAAGCTTTCTTT. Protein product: CSVVDPGEAFF.

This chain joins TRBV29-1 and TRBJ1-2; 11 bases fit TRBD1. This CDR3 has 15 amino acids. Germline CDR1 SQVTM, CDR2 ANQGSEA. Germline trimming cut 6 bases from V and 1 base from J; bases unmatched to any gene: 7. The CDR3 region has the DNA TGCAGCGTCTACAGGACAGGGGGCATTAACTATGGCTACACCTTC. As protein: CSVYRTGGINYGYTF.

The CDR3 DNA is TGCGCCAGCAGTGCCGGAGGGGTCGGAGACACTGAAGCTTTCTTT. It codes for CASSAGGVGDTEAFF. The chain employs TRBV10-1 and TRBJ1-1, with D maybe TRBD1 (5 bases). V dropped 4 bases and J dropped 3 bases, with 15 bases sitting between them. The germline gives CDR1 WNHNN, CDR2 SYGVQD (reference sequence). There are 15 residues in the CDR3.

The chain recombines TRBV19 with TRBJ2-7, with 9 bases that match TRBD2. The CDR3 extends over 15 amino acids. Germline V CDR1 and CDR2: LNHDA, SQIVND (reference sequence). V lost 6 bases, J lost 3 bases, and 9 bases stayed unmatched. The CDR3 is CASSAPGLAHYEQYF. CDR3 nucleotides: TGTGCCAGTAGCGCTCCGGGACTAGCACACTACGAGCAGTACTTC.

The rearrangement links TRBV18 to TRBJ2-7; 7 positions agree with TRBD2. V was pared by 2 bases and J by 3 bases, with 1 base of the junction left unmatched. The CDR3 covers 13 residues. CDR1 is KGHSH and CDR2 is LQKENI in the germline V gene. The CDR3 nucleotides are TGTGCCAGCTCACCAACGGGGGGCTACGAGCAGTACTTC. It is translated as CASSPTGGYEQYF.

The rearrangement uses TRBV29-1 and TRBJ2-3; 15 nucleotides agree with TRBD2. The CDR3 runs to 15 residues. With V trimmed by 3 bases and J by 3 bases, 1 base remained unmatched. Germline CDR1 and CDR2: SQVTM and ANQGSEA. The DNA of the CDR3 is TGCAGCGTTGATGGACTAGCGGGGGGGACAGATACGCAGTATTTT. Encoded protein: CSVDGLAGGTDTQYF.